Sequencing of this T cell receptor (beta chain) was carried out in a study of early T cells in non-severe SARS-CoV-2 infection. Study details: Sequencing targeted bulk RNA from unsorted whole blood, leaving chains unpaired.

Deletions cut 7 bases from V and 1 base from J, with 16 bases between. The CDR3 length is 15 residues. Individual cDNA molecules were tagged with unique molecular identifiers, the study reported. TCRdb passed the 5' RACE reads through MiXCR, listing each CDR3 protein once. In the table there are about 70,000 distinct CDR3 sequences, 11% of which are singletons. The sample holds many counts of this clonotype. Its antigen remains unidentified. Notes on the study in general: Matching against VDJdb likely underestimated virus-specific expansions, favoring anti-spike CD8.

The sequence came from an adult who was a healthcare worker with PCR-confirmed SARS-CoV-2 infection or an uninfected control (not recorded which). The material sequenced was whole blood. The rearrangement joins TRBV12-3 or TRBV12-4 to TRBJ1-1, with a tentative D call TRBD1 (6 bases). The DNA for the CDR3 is TGTGCCAGCACCCTTCTAAGGGGGTCGAACACTGAAGCTTTCTTT. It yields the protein CASTLLRGSNTEAFF.